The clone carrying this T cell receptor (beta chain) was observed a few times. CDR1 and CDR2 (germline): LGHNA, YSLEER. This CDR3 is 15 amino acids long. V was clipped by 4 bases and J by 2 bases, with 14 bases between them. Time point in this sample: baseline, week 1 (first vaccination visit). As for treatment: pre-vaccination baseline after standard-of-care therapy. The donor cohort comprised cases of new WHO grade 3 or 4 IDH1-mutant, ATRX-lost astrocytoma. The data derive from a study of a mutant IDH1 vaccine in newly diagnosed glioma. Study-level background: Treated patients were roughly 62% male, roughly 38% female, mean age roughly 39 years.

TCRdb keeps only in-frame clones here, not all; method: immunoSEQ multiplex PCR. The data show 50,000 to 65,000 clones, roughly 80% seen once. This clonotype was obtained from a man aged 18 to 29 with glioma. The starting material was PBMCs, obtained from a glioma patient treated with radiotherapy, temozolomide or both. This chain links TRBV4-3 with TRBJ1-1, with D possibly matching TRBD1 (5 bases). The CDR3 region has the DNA TGCGCCAGCAGCCCCTTGGAGGGGATTAACACTGAAGCTTTCTTT. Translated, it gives CASSPLEGINTEAFF.